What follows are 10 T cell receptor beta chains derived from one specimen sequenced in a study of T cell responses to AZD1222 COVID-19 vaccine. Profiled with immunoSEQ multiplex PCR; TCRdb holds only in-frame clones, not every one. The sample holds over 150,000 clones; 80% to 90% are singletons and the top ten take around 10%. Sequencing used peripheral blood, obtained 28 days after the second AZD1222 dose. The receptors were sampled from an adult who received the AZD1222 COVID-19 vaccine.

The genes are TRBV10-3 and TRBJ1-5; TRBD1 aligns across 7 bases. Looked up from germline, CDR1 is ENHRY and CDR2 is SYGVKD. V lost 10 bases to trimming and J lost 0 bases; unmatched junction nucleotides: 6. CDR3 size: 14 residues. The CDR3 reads CATNRGYSNQPQHF. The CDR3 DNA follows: TGTGCCACGAACAGGGGATATAGCAATCAGCCCCAGCATTTT.

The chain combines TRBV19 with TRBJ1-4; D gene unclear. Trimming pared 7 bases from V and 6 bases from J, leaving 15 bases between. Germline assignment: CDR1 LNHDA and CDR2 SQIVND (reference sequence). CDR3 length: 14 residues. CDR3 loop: CASTVLGRDEKLFF. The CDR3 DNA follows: TGTGCCAGTACGGTCCTCGGGAGGGATGAAAAACTGTTTTTT.

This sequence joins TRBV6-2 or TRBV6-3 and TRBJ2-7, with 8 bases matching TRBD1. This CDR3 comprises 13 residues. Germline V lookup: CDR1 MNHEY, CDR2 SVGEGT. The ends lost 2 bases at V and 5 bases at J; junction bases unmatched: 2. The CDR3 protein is CASSYPQGDEQYF. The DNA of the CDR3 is TGTGCCAGCAGTTACCCACAGGGGGACGAGCAGTACTTC.

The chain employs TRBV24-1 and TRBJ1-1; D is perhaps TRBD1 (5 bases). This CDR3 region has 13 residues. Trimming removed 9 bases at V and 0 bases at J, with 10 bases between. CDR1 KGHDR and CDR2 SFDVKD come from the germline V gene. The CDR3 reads CATAAGLNTEAFF. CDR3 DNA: TGTGCCACCGCGGCAGGGCTGAACACTGAAGCTTTCTTT.

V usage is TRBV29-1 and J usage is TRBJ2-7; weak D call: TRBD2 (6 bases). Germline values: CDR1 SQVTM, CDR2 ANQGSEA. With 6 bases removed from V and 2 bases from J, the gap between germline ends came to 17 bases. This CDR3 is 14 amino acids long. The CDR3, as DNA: TGCAGCGTCACCTGGGGGGTCGGCCCCTACGAGCAGTACTTC. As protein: CSVTWGVGPYEQYF.

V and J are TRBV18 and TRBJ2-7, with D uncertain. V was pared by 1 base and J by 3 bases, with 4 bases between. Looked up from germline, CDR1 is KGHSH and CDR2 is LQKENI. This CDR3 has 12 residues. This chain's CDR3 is CASSPRGYEQYF. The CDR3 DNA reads TGTGCCAGCTCACCACGGGGCTACGAGCAGTACTTC.

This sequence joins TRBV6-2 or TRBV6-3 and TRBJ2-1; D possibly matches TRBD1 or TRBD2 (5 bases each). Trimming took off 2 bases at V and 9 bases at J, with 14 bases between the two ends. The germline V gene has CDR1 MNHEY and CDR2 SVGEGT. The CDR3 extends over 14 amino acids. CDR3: CASSYGSWGSEQFF. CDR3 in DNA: TGTGCCAGCAGTTACGGTTCGTGGGGGTCTGAGCAGTTCTTC.

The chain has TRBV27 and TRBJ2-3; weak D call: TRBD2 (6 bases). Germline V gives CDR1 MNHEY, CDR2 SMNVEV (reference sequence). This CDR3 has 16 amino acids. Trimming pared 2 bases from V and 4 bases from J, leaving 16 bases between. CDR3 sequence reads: CASSLAVGRRADTQYF. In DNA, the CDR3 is TGTGCCAGCAGTTTAGCGGTGGGTAGGAGGGCAGATACGCAGTATTTT.

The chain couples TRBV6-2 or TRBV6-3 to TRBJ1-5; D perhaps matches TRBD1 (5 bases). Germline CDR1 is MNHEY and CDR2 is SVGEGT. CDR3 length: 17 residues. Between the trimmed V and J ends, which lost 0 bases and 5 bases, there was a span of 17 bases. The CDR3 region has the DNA TGTGCCAGCAGTTACTCAGGTGGTCGGGGGTTCGATCAGCCCCAGCATTTT. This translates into CASSYSGGRGFDQPQHF.

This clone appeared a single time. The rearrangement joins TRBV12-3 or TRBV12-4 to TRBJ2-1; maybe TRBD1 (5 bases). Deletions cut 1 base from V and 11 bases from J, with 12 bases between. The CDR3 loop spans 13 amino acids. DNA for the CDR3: TGTGCCAGCAGTTTAGGCAGGGTGAGGAAGCAGTTCTTC. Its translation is CASSLGRVRKQFF.